This T cell receptor beta chain is drawn from a study of low-dose radiotherapy and immunotherapy resistance in tumors (dated by TCRdb to the early 2020s). Looking at the study overall: Patients in Cohort 1 were given 0.5 Gy per fraction every 2 weeks, and the prescribed total PTV dose was 6.5 Gy. Patients were given nivolumab as a 240 mg flat dose every two weeks and ipilimumab at 1 mg/kg every six weeks, with both drugs delivered intravenously. Aspirin 300 mg was taken orally once daily by patients for four cycles, starting on cycle 1 day 1. The translational analysis covered eight patients: three from the first dose cohort and the first five from the second dose cohort. For Cohort 2, the dose was 1 Gy per fraction given every two weeks, adding up to 13 Gy in total across 26 weeks. No randomization into treatment groups was done for the people taking part in the trial. Intravenous cyclophosphamide at 200 mg/m2 was administered every two weeks, one day ahead of each radiation and immunotherapy administration.

From its cysteine to its phenylalanine, the CDR3 spans 15 amino acids. Only the CDR3 portion is preserved as DNA: 45 bases, with reading frame beginning at the first base. CDR1 LNHNV and CDR2 YYDKDF are derived from the germline V gene (reference sequence). V is cut by 1 base and J by 6 bases, and the space between the germline ends is 16 bases. To make first-strand cDNA, Superscript III was used along with a set of TRAV- and TRBV-specific primers so that both the TCRalpha and TCRbeta chains were covered. TCRs were amplified with Phusion for about 20 PCR cycles using a constant-region primer together with the adapter attached to the V primers. Isolated mRNA was amplified with the MessageAmp II aRNA Amplification Kit, using an approximately 16-hour in vitro transcription at 37°C. The Dynabeads mRNA DIRECT Purification Kit was used to isolate mRNA for TCR sequencing. Indexed Illumina adapters were added in a second 25-cycle Phusion PCR, and the resulting products were purified with AMPure XP beads. TCRalpha and TCRbeta libraries were deep-sequenced on an Illumina MiniSeq instrument. From the authors' description of their analysis: Custom Perl scripts were used to pool TCR sequences that encoded the same protein, to remove out-of-frame sequences, and to calculate the abundance of each clonotype. TCR sequences supported by only a single read were excluded from analysis. The metrics used to describe the repertoires included Shannon entropy, Gini index, clonality, richness, and the frequency of TCRs shared between repertoires. The public reads were reanalyzed by TCRdb: fastp trimming at Q25, MiXCR alignment, in-frame beta chains only. Entries are consolidated by CDR3 protein sequence, retaining the most common genes and DNA. TCRdb's processing, not the study's, gives the V and J calls here. The sample includes tens of thousands of distinct CDR3 sequences, with around 21% observed a single time. Jointly, the top ten make up 9.2% of the sample.

This clonotype has at least ten counts. Its cognate antigen has yet to be identified. No much larger clone is present one base from it, and per-base qualities are unavailable. The time point tag for this specimen amounts to: after trial treatment. The treatment or condition label here, explained by the study, means: LDRT plus nivolumab, ipilimumab, low-dose cyclophosphamide and aspirin (RACIN trial). The donors came from RACIN, which was a single-arm phase I dose-escalation trial that paired nivolumab and ipilimumab with aspirin, low-dose cyclophosphamide and low-dose radiotherapy. Patients were eligible if they had advanced solid tumors that were TIL-negative.

The TCR sequence derives from a female donor with ovarian cancer. The chain uses TRBV15 and TRBJ2-7, and the D gene may be TRBD2, 5 bases matching. Sample: PBMCs, taken after low-dose radiotherapy plus immunotherapy. The sequence in DNA is TGTGCCACCAGCAGAGGCCTAGCCGAAATGAGCGAGCAGTACTTC. Its coded protein is CATSRGLAEMSEQYF.